These 31 T cell receptor beta chains came from one sample sequenced in a study of T cells in women clearing cervical HPV infection (dated by TCRdb to 2017 to 2018). Libraries were built with the immunoSEQ multiplex PCR assay. Imported from immuneACCESS, the table was reduced by TCRdb to in-frame sequences with V and J called. These copies leave out some clones; in studies compared against another copy, an unresolved V gene accounts for under half, and the cause of the remainder is not known. This sample's records show some 40,000 clones. The ten top clones hold approximately 1.2% of the sample. Source material: blood buffy coat. These receptors were taken from a woman aged 18 to 75 with a cervical HPV16 infection that either progressed to CIN3+ or cleared (not recorded which).

The sequenced part of the CDR3 DNA is TGTGCCAGCAGTTTATTTGCGTACGAG. Protein sequence: CASSLFAYE. The entire CDR3 protein reads CASSLFAYEQYF. The chain joins TRBV28 to TRBJ2-7, with unresolved D. The CDR3 end falls 3 residues outside the read, so it is completed with the germline J gene. This CDR3 has 12 amino acids. The V and J ends lost 1 base and 4 bases respectively, with 5 bases between them. CDR1 and CDR2 from the germline V gene are MDHEN and SYDVKM.

As concerns this clone: The read halts 3 residues ahead of the CDR3 end, with the missing end drawn from the germline J gene. The rearrangement joins TRBV24-1 to TRBJ1-3, with unresolved D. Germline CDR1 KGHDR, CDR2 SFDVKD. This CDR3 region has 13 residues. Trimming removed 7 bases at V and 4 bases at J, with 10 bases between. The covered CDR3 bases are TGTGCCACCAGGTCCCGCGGGGGAAACACC. Translated: CATRSRGGNT. The whole CDR3 protein is CATRSRGGNTIYF.

The sequenced part of the CDR3 DNA is TGCGCCAGCAGCCAAGAGGGCTTCAAAGGAAGAGGCTCAGATACG. Translating gives CASSQEGFKGRGSDT. The entire CDR3 protein is CASSQEGFKGRGSDTQYF. V usage is TRBV4-1 and J usage is TRBJ2-3; D is undetermined. The observed sequence ends 3 residues before the CDR3 terminus, with the missing tail filled in from the germline J gene. CDR3 size: 18 residues. Looked up from germline, CDR1 is MGHRA and CDR2 is YSYEKL. V was cut by 0 bases and J by 4 bases, with 20 bases left in between.

About this clone itself: The read halts 3 residues ahead of the CDR3 end, with the missing end drawn from the germline J gene. The V and J genes are TRBV2 and TRBJ2-3; D call uncertain. Germline V gene lookup returns CDR1 SNHLY and CDR2 FYNNEI. The CDR3 consists of 12 residues. The V gene lost 4 bases and the J gene lost 3 bases, with 5 bases spanning the gap. CDR3 DNA, as far as it was read: TGTGCCAGCAGTGCGGTAACAGATACG. Its protein product is CASSAVTDT. Given in full, the CDR3 is CASSAVTDTQYF.

Comments on this clone: The CDR3 end falls 3 residues outside the read, so it is completed with the germline J gene. The chain uses TRBV10-3 and TRBJ2-2; possible D gene TRBD2, 6 bases. V was pared by 8 bases and J by 0 bases, with 10 bases between. This CDR3 spans 14 amino acids. Germline lookup yields CDR1 ENHRY and CDR2 SYGVKD. CDR3 bases read: TGTGCCATCGCTGGAGGGGCGAACACCGGGGAG. Protein sequence: CAIAGGANTGE. The whole CDR3 sequence reads CAIAGGANTGELFF.

The CDR3 protein is CASSTQGAGEKLFF. The covered CDR3 bases are TGTGCCAGTAGTACTCAGGGGGCGGGTGAAAAA. This chain connects TRBV19 to TRBJ1-4, with 8 nucleotides matching TRBD1. The read stops 3 residues short of the end of the CDR3; the missing end is completed from the germline J gene. Germline CDR1 reads LNHDA; CDR2 reads SQIVND (reference sequence). Trimming removed 4 bases from V and 7 bases from J; junction bases left unmatched: 5. This CDR3 comprises 14 residues.

A word on this clone: At one end, the junction sequence differs from germline, possibly due to a read error. The read halts 3 residues ahead of the CDR3 end, with the missing end drawn from the germline J gene. Other DNA sequences in this sample translate to the same CDR3. The chain is built from TRBV7-7 and TRBJ1-3; D unresolved. The length of the CDR3 is 14 residues. Germline CDR1 is SSHAT and CDR2 is FNYEAQ (reference sequence). The CDR3 sequence is CASSLIASGKSIYF. Incomplete CDR3 DNA: TGTGCTAGCAGCTTGATAGCTAGCGGGAAATCC.

Concerning this clone itself: The read halts 3 residues ahead of the CDR3 end, with the missing end drawn from the germline J gene. The chain links TRBV24-1 to TRBJ2-7; TRBD2 matches 7 bases. The CDR3 covers 15 residues. The V and J ends lost 4 bases and 5 bases, in that order; junction bases with no gene match: 10. Looked up from germline, CDR1 is KGHDR and CDR2 is SFDVKD. CDR3: CATSEVGGGPHEQYF. The sequenced CDR3 bases are TGTGCCACCAGTGAAGTCGGGGGAGGGCCCCACGAG.

Note on this clone: Coverage ceases 3 residues before the CDR3 finishes, and the germline J gene fills in the end. The chain couples TRBV7-2 to TRBJ2-1; TRBD2 matches 8 bases. Germline CDR1 and CDR2: SGHTA and FQGNSA. The CDR3 sequence is 13 residues long. V shed 2 bases, J shed 9 bases, and the junction held 3 bases outside the gene matches. The CDR3 loop is CASSLSGSVEQFF. CDR3 bases read: TGTGCCAGCAGCTTAAGCGGGAGCGTTGAG.

CDR3 sequence: CASSLSGGSAFF. Partial CDR3 DNA: TGTGCCAGCAGTTTATCAGGGGGGAGT. The genes are TRBV28 and TRBJ1-1; TRBD1 aligns across 7 bases. The CDR3 is cut off 3 residues early in the read; its end comes from the germline J gene. The CDR3 spans 12 residues. Germline-derived CDR1 and CDR2 are MDHEN and SYDVKM.

A note on this clone: The read comes to an end 3 residues before the CDR3 does, leaving the germline J gene to fill in the end. V gene TRBV5-1 combines with J gene TRBJ2-3, with 16 bases identical to TRBD2. There are 19 residues in the CDR3. Germline-derived CDR1 and CDR2 are SGHRS and YFSETQ. The V and J ends lost 0 bases and 0 bases, in that order; junction bases with no gene match: 4. The CDR3 is CASSLAGTSGRVSTDTQYF. Incomplete CDR3 DNA: TGCGCCAGCAGCTTGGCCGGGACTAGCGGGAGGGTTAGCACAGATACG.

A remark on this clone: The read falls 3 residues short of the CDR3 end, and the missing part is taken from the germline J gene. The gene calls are TRBV5-1 and TRBJ2-3, with TRBD1 identical over 10 bases. V lost 2 bases, J lost 3 bases, and 3 bases stayed unmatched. The CDR3 sequence is 15 residues long. Germline V lookup: CDR1 SGHRS, CDR2 YFSETQ. This CDR3 is CASSFGTGVTDTQYF. CDR3 bases read: TGCGCCAGCAGCTTTGGGACAGGGGTGACAGATACG.

As concerns this clone: The CDR3 goes on 3 residues after the read ends, and that part is filled in from the germline J gene. V is TRBV5-1 and J is TRBJ1-6; 7 positions match TRBD1. The trim removed 2 bases at V and 8 bases at J, leaving 1 base unmatched. CDR3 length: 13 amino acids. CDR1 is SGHRS, CDR2 YFSETQ, per germline. CDR3 protein: CASSFQGDSPLHF. Incomplete CDR3 DNA: TGCGCCAGCAGCTTCCAGGGGGATTCACCC.

About this clone itself: The CDR3 end is not reached by the read, which stops 3 residues before it; the germline J gene fills it in. The chain combines TRBV20-1 with TRBJ2-3, with 11 positions matching TRBD1. Germline CDR1 is DFQATT and CDR2 is SNEGSKA (reference sequence). V shed 2 bases, J shed 5 bases, and the junction held 3 bases outside the gene matches. The CDR3 runs 14 residues. CDR3 protein: CSARPGTGGDTQYF. The CDR3 bases that were read are TGCAGTGCTAGACCTGGGACAGGGGGAGATACG.

Details on this clone: Read data end 3 residues before the CDR3 end; the end is taken from the germline J gene. The rearrangement links TRBV5-4 to TRBJ2-3; D is perhaps TRBD1 (6 bases). Trimming stripped 0 bases from V and 2 bases from J, with 7 bases between. The CDR3 is 14 residues long. CDR1 and CDR2 (germline): SGHNT, YYREEE (reference sequence). CDR3 loop: CASSLDRDTDTQYF. The sequenced part of the CDR3 DNA is TGTGCCAGCAGCTTGGACAGGGACACAGATACG. The full variable domain, completed using reference TRBV5-4 and TRBJ2-3, is ETGVTQSPTHLIKTRGQQVTLRCSSQSGHNTVSWYQQALGQGPQFIFQYYREEENGRGNFPPRFSGLQFPNYSSELNVNALELDDSALYLCASSLDRDTDTQYFGPGTRLTVL.

In the case of this clone: The CDR3 goes on 3 residues after the read ends, and that part is filled in from the germline J gene. V and J are TRBV20-1 and TRBJ1-4; D gene uncertain. V gave up 3 bases and J gave up 5 bases, with 10 bases separating them. Looked up from germline, CDR1 is DFQATT and CDR2 is SNEGSKA (reference sequence). The CDR3 spans 13 residues. Here the CDR3 reads CSARTNPNEKLFF. CDR3 bases read: TGCAGTGCTAGGACAAATCCAAATGAAAAA.

Concerning this clone: The CDR3 end lies 3 residues beyond the end of the read and is filled in from the germline J gene. V is TRBV11-2 and J is TRBJ2-7; D gene unclear. The CDR3 has 15 amino acids. V was cut by 1 base and J by 5 bases, with 15 bases left in between. Per the germline V gene, CDR1 is SGHAT and CDR2 is FQNNGV. The sequenced CDR3 bases are TGTGCCAGCAGCTTAGTTTTGGGCCAGGTCCACGAG. Protein sequence: CASSLVLGQVHE. The whole CDR3 protein is CASSLVLGQVHEQYF.

The covered CDR3 bases are TGTGCCAGCAGCCCAGCGGGGACTAGCTCGCAATACGAG. It is translated as CASSPAGTSSQYE. The entire CDR3 is CASSPAGTSSQYEQYF. J is TRBJ2-7 and V is TRBV7-3; 9 nucleotides agree with TRBD2. The CDR3 end falls 3 residues outside the read, so it is completed with the germline J gene. Germline V lookup: CDR1 SGHTA, CDR2 FQGTGA. The CDR3 loop spans 16 amino acids. V shed 5 bases, J shed 4 bases, and the junction held 12 bases outside the gene matches. Full variable domain (rest looked up from reference TRBV7-3 and TRBJ2-7): GAGVSQTPSNKVTEKGKYVELRCDPISGHTALYWYRQSLGQGPEFLIYFQGTGAADDSGLPNDRFFAVRPEGSVSTLKIQRTERGDSAVYLCASSPAGTSSQYEQYFGPGTRLTVT.

Concerning this clone: The read falls 3 residues short of the CDR3 end, and the missing part is taken from the germline J gene. J is TRBJ2-4 and V is TRBV18; D is possibly TRBD1 (5 bases). This CDR3 comprises 13 residues. Germline V CDR1 and CDR2: KGHSH, LQKENI. The CDR3 bases that were read are TGTGCCAGCTCACCTGACGACAGCTATGGT. Translation gives CASSPDDSYG. The entire CDR3 protein reads CASSPDDSYGQYF.

CDR3 loop: CASSLSGGDTYTF. The CDR3 DNA, read in part, is TGTGCCAGCAGCTTAAGCGGGGGGGATACC. The J gene is TRBJ1-2, the V gene TRBV7-9; D is perhaps TRBD1 (5 bases). The CDR3 goes on 3 residues after the read ends, and that part is filled in from the germline J gene. This CDR3 has 13 amino acids. Germline CDR1 SEHNR, CDR2 FQNEAQ (reference sequence).

Comment on this clone: The read ends 3 residues before the CDR3 terminus; that terminus is restored from the germline J gene. The chain links TRBV18 to TRBJ2-3, with TRBD2 matching 8 bases. The junction had 16 bases not matched to a gene; V was cut back by 2 bases and J by 3 bases. This CDR3 has 19 residues. Germline V gene sequence: CDR1 KGHSH, CDR2 LQKENI. The sequenced CDR3 bases are TGTGCCAGCTCACCATTTACAGGTCTCGGAACTAGCGGAACAGATACG. It yields the protein CASSPFTGLGTSGTDT. The CDR3 reads in full as CASSPFTGLGTSGTDTQYF.

On this clone: The read ends 3 residues shy of where the CDR3 ends; the end is completed using the germline J gene. The V and J genes are TRBV2 and TRBJ2-2; 8 bases are shared with TRBD1. Germline V gene lookup returns CDR1 SNHLY and CDR2 FYNNEI. The CDR3 has 15 residues. The CDR3 bases that were read are TGTGCCAGCAGACAGGGGGGTGTGACTAATGAAAAG. Amino acid sequence: CASRQGGVTNEK. The CDR3 in its entirety is CASRQGGVTNEKLFF.

As for this clone: The read is 3 residues too short to cover the CDR3 end, so that end is filled in from the germline J gene. This chain joins TRBV7-3 and TRBJ2-5; possible D gene TRBD2, 6 bases. V dropped 5 bases and J dropped 5 bases, with 18 bases sitting between them. This CDR3 region has 15 residues. Germline loops: CDR1 SGHTA, CDR2 FQGTGA. The part of the CDR3 DNA that was read is TGTGCCAGCAGCCGCACGGCGGGGTCAGGTGAGACC. Residues: CASSRTAGSGET. The entire CDR3 protein is CASSRTAGSGETQYF.

Comments on this clone: Read coverage stops 3 residues before the CDR3 terminus; the germline J gene supplies the remainder. This sequence joins TRBV20-1 and TRBJ2-7; no reliable D call. Trimming pared 5 bases from V and 3 bases from J, leaving 11 bases between. Germline values: CDR1 DFQATT, CDR2 SNEGSKA (reference sequence). This CDR3 has 12 residues. Here the CDR3 reads CSALDSDYEQYF. CDR3 DNA (partial): TGCAGTGCTCTTGATAGTGACTACGAG.

Remarks on this clone: The read finishes 3 residues shy of the CDR3 end, and the germline J gene is used to complete it. The chain uses TRBV7-9 and TRBJ1-2; D gene unclear. CDR1 and CDR2 from the germline V gene are SEHNR and FQNEAQ (reference sequence). This CDR3 has 14 amino acids. CDR3: CASSLSSSYNDYTF. CDR3 bases read: TGTGCCAGCAGCTTATCTAGCTCCTACAATGAC.

Turning to this clone: The read ends 3 residues before the CDR3 terminus; that terminus is restored from the germline J gene. The chain employs TRBV30 and TRBJ1-1; tentatively, D is TRBD1 (6 bases). Germline V lookup: CDR1 GTSNPN, CDR2 SVGIG (reference sequence). The CDR3 is 15 amino acids. V gave up 4 bases and J gave up 5 bases, with 20 bases separating them. Incomplete CDR3 DNA: TGTGCCTGGACCGGGCTCGCGCGGGGGCGAACTGAA. This codes for CAWTGLARGRTE. The CDR3 in its entirety is CAWTGLARGRTEAFF.

With regard to this clone: From the germline J gene comes the end of the CDR3, since the read stops 3 residues before it. The V gene is TRBV7-3, the J gene TRBJ2-1; 10 nucleotides agree with TRBD1. J gave up 8 bases and V 2 bases, and 9 bases lay outside the gene matches. Looked up from germline, CDR1 is SGHTA and CDR2 is FQGTGA. CDR3 length equals 16 residues. The sequenced part of the CDR3 DNA is TGTGCCAGCAGCTTACTCGGGACAGGGGCAGGGTATGAG. It encodes CASSLLGTGAGYE. The whole CDR3 region reads CASSLLGTGAGYEQFF.

About this clone: The read ends 3 residues shy of where the CDR3 ends; the end is completed using the germline J gene. The J gene is TRBJ2-3, the V gene TRBV20-1; no clear D. Germline loops: CDR1 DFQATT, CDR2 SNEGSKA (reference sequence). The CDR3 extends over 14 amino acids. The sequenced part of the CDR3 DNA is TGCAGTGCTATATTCGGAGTTAGCAATCAGCCG. Translated: CSAIFGVSNQP. Given in full, the CDR3 is CSAIFGVSNQPQYF.

For this clone: Read coverage stops 3 residues before the CDR3 terminus; the germline J gene supplies the remainder. This sequence joins TRBV9 and TRBJ2-5, with D unclear. The CDR3 contains 11 residues. The V and J ends lost 0 bases and 5 bases respectively, with 2 bases between them. Germline values: CDR1 SGDLS, CDR2 YYNGEE. The CDR3 reads CASSVAETQYF. Partial CDR3 DNA: TGTGCCAGCAGCGTAGCGGAGACC.

Turning to this clone: The read terminates 3 residues before the CDR3 end, so the remaining end is supplied by the germline J gene. The J gene is TRBJ2-2, the V gene TRBV30; 10 nucleotides align to TRBD2. V lost 1 base to trimming and J lost 4 bases; unmatched junction nucleotides: 3. Per germline, CDR1 GTSNPN and CDR2 SVGIG (reference sequence). The CDR3 length is 15 residues. The CDR3 sequence: CAWSGLAGFTGELFF. CDR3 DNA (partial): TGTGCCTGGAGTGGACTAGCGGGTTTCACCGGGGAG.

Comments on this clone: The read is 3 residues too short to cover the CDR3 end, so that end is filled in from the germline J gene. The rearrangement joins TRBV19 to TRBJ2-7; 10 nucleotides agree with TRBD1. Germline V gene data show CDR1 as LNHDA and CDR2 as SQIVND (reference sequence). This CDR3 comprises 15 residues. Unmatched junction bases numbered 6, after V lost 5 bases and J lost 2 bases. The CDR3 DNA, read in part, is TGTGCCAGTAGTCTAGGGACAGGGGACACCTACGAG. Translated, it gives CASSLGTGDTYE. The entire CDR3 reads CASSLGTGDTYEQYF.